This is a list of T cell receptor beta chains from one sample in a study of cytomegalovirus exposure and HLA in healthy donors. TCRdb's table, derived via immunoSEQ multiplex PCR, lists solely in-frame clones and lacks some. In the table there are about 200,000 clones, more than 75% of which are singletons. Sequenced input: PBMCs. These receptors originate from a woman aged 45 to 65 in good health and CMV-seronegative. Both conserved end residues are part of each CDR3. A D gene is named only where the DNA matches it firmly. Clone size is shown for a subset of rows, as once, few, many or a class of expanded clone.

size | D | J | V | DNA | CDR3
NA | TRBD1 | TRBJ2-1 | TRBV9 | TGTGCCAGCAGCGCTGTGGGACAGGGCCCCTACAATGAGCAGTTCTTC | CASSAVGQGPYNEQFF
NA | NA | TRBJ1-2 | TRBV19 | TGTGCCAGTAGTATAGATCGACCCCTGGAGGGCTACACCTTC | CASSIDRPLEGYTF
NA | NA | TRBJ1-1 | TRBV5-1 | TGCGCCAGCAGCGCAGTGGTGAACACTGAAGCTTTCTTT | CASSAVVNTEAFF
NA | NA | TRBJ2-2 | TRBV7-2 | TGTGCCAGCAGCTTAGCACTCCCGAACACCGGGGAGCTGTTTTTT | CASSLALPNTGELFF
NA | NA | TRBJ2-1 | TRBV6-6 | TGTGCCAGCAGTTACTCGGGCGAATACAATGAGCAGTTCTTC | CASSYSGEYNEQFF
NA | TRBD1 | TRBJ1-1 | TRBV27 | TGTGCCAGCAGTAGTCCACAGGGGCTTTGGACTGAAGCTTTCTTT | CASSSPQGLWTEAFF
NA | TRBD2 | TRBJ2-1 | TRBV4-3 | TGCGCCAGCAGCCAAGAACACGGGAGGGCGGGGGAGCAGTTCTTC | CASSQEHGRAGEQFF
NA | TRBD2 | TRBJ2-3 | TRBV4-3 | TGCGCCAGCAGCCAATATCCCGCGGGAGGGGGGCCAGATACGCAGTATTTT | CASSQYPAGGGPDTQYF
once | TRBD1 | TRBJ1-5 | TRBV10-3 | TGTGCCATCAGATCGGCAGGGGGCGATGGTCAGCCCCAGCATTTT | CAIRSAGGDGQPQHF
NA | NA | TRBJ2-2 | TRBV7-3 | TGTGCCAGCAGCTTAACTCACGGGGAGCTGTTTTTT | CASSLTHGELFF
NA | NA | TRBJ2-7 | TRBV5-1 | TGCGCCAGCAGCTTCCCTGCCTTCGGGTCCTCTACGGAGCAGTACTTC | CASSFPAFGSSTEQYF
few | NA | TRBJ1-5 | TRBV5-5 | TGTGCCAGCAGCGATTACAGGACCCGAACCTCTAATCAGCCCCAGCATTTT | CASSDYRTRTSNQPQHF